The 3 T cell receptor beta chains reported below all come from one sample, sequenced in a study of blood T cell repertoires in COVID-19. Sequencing used immunoSEQ multiplex PCR; TCRdb keeps in-frame clones, though not all of them. Of about 190,000 clones in the sample, around 73% were seen once. Sequenced input: PBMCs or T cells enriched from blood (not recorded which). The receptors were sampled from a woman in her forties or fifties who had recovered from COVID-19.

The rearrangement links TRBV7-2 to TRBJ1-5; TRBD1 is a possible D gene (6 bases). This CDR3 has 15 amino acids. Germline V gene lookup returns CDR1 SGHTA and CDR2 FQGNSA. Trimming removed 1 base from V and 7 bases from J, with 14 bases in between. The CDR3 DNA sequence: TGTGCCAGCAGCTTAGTGGGGGGGGCTGAGCAGCCCCAGCATTTT. It translates to CASSLVGGAEQPQHF.

This clone was counted many times. The chain employs TRBV5-4 and TRBJ2-1; 11 bases are a match to TRBD2. The CDR3 has 17 amino acids. In germline, CDR1 is SGHNT, CDR2 YYREEE (reference sequence). Unmatched junction bases numbered 10, after V lost 4 bases and J lost 4 bases. The CDR3 DNA follows: TGTGCCAGCAGCCCTGACAGGACTAGCGGGCGATACAATGAGCAGTTCTTC. It yields the protein CASSPDRTSGRYNEQFF.

This clone was seen a handful of times. The chain employs TRBV5-4 and TRBJ1-1; D possibly corresponds to TRBD1 (5 bases). Trimming left V 1 base short and J 3 bases short, with 7 bases between. The CDR3 covers 13 residues. CDR1 is SGHNT and CDR2 is YYREEE in the germline V gene (reference sequence). The CDR3 DNA sequence: TGTGCCAGCAGCTTGACAGGACACACTGAAGCTTTCTTT. Encoded protein: CASSLTGHTEAFF.